The present T cell receptor (beta chain) was sequenced within a study of early T cells in non-severe SARS-CoV-2 infection. Regarding the study as a whole: A preference for anti-spike CD8 responses marked VDJdb matching, which missed private and CD4 specificities.

This clonotype showed up just a few times. Its target is not known. Losses at the gene ends were 3 bases for V and 5 bases for J; bases not matched to a gene: 3. This CDR3 region has 13 residues. Germline loops: CDR1 DFQATT, CDR2 SNEGSKA (reference sequence). The TCR library protocol was used to attach unique molecular identifiers. These identifiers were attached to individual cDNA molecules. Each CDR3 protein is one row after TCRdb ran MiXCR on the 5' RACE reads. The top ten hold over 7.5% of the sample, which has roughly 83,000 distinct CDR3 sequences, 10% seen once. The rearrangement links TRBV20-1 to TRBJ2-2; 7 bases align to TRBD2. This receptor was identified in an adult who was a healthcare worker with PCR-confirmed SARS-CoV-2 infection or an uninfected control (not recorded which). This sample comprised whole blood, obtained at baseline. CDR3 sequence: CSASAGGTGELFF. For the CDR3, the DNA is TGCAGTGCTAGCGCCGGGGGGACCGGGGAGCTGTTTTTT.